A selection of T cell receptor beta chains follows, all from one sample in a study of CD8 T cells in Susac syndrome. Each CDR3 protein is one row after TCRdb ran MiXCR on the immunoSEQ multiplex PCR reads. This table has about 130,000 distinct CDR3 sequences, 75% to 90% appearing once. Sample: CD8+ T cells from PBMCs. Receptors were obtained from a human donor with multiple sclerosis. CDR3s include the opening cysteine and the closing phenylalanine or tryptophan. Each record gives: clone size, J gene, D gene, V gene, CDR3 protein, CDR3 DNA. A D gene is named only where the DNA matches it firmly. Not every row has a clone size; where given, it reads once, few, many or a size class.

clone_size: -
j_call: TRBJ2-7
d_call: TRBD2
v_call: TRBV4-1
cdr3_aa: CASSAGGGTYEQYF
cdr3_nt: TGCGCCAGCAGTGCCGGGGGGGGAACCTACGAGCAGTACTTC

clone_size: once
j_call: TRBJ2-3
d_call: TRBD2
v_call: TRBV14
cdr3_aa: CASSDFQRGSTDTQYF
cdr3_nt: TGTGCCAGCAGCGACTTCCAGCGGGGGTCCACAGATACGCAGTATTTT

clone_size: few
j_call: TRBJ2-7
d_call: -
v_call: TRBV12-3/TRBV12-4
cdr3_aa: CASSLGTEQYF
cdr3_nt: TGTGCCAGCAGTTTAGGGACAGAGCAGTACTTC

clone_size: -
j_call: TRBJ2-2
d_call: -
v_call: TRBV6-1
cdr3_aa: CASSPQAAIGELFF
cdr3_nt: TGTGCCAGCAGCCCCCAGGCGGCTATCGGGGAGCTGTTTTTT

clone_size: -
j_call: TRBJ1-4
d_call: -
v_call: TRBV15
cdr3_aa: CATSRVDLNEKLFF
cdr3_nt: TGTGCCACCAGCAGAGTGGACCTTAATGAAAAACTGTTTTTT

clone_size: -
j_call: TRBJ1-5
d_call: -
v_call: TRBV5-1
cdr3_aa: CASSLDGNSNQPQHF
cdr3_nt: TGCGCCAGCAGCTTGGACGGCAATAGCAATCAGCCCCAGCATTTT

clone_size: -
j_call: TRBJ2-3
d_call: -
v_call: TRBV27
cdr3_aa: CASSFSLGHVTDTQYF
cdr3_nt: TGTGCCAGCAGTTTCAGTTTGGGGCATGTCACAGATACGCAGTATTTT

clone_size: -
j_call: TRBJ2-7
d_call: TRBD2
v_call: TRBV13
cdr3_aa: CASSLGIAGGPASYEQYF
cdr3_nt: TGTGCCAGCAGCCTGGGGATAGCGGGGGGTCCTGCCTCCTACGAGCAGTACTTC

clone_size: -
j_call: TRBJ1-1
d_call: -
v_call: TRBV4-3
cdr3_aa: CASSQDWRGEWAEAFF
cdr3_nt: TGCGCCAGCAGCCAAGATTGGCGCGGGGAGTGGGCTGAAGCTTTCTTT

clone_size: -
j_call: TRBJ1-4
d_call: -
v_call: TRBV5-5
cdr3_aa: CASSFTEEKLFF
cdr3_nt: TGTGCCAGCAGCTTTACAGAAGAAAAACTGTTTTTT

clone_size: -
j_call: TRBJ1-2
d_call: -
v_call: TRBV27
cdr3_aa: CASSFRDGIYGYTF
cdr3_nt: TGTGCCAGCAGTTTTCGGGACGGAATCTATGGCTACACCTTC

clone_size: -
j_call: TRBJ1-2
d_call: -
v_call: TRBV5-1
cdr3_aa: CASSFAQGDYEGYTF
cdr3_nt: TGCGCCAGCAGCTTTGCTCAGGGAGACTATGAAGGCTACACCTTC

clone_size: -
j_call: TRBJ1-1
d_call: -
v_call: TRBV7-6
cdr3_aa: CASSLHDSEAFF
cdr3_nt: TGTGCCAGCAGCTTACATGATAGTGAAGCTTTCTTT

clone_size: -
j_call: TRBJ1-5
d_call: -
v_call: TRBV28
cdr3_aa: CASSLFLLVQPQHF
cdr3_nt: TGTGCCAGCAGTTTATTCCTCCTCGTCCAGCCCCAGCATTTT

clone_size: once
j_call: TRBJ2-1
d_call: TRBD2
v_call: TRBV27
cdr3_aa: CASSDRDYDNEQFF
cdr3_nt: TGTGCCAGCAGTGACCGGGACTACGACAATGAGCAGTTCTTC

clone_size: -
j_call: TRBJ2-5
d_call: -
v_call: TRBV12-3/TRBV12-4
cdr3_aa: CASSRRKNVWGAQETQYF
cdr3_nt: TGTGCCAGCTCCCGCCGTAAAAACGTATGGGGGGCTCAAGAGACCCAGTACTTC

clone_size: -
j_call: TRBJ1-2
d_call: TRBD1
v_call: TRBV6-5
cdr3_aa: CASSYSSGDSFPNYGYTF
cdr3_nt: TGTGCCAGCAGTTACTCGAGCGGGGACAGCTTCCCTAACTATGGCTACACCTTC

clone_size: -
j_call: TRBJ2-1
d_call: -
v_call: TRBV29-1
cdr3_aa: CSVVPQGFGNEQFF
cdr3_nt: TGCAGCGTTGTTCCCCAGGGTTTCGGCAATGAGCAGTTCTTC

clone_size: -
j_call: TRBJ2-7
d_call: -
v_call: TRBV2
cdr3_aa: CASSAPRDTSSYEQYF
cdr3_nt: TGTGCCAGCAGTGCCCCGAGAGACACCAGCTCCTACGAGCAGTACTTC

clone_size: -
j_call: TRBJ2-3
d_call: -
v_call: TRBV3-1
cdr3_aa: CASSQAAGVGTDTQYF
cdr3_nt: TGTGCCAGCAGCCAAGCGGCAGGGGTGGGCACAGATACGCAGTATTTT

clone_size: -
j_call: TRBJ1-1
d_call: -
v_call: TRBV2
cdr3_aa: CATREGWDTEAFF
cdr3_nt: TGTGCCACACGGGAGGGATGGGACACTGAAGCTTTCTTT

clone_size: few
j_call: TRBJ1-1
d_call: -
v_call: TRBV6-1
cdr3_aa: CASTLETEAFF
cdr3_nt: TGTGCCAGCACCCTTGAGACTGAAGCTTTCTTT

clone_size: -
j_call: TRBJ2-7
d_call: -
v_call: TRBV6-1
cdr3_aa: CASSEDLVVAYEQYF
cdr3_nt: TGTGCCAGCAGTGAGGACCTGGTGGTGGCCTACGAGCAGTACTTC

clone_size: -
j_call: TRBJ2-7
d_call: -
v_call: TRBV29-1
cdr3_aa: CSVTRVDGGVPYEQYF
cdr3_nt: TGCAGCGTTACCCGGGTAGACGGAGGCGTCCCCTACGAGCAGTACTTC

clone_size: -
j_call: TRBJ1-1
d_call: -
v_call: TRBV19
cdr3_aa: CASSMVQGMNTEAFF
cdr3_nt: TGTGCCAGTAGTATGGTGCAGGGGATGAACACTGAAGCTTTCTTT

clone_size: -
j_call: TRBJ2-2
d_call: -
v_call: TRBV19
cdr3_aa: CASSLPNAENTGELFF
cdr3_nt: TGTGCCAGTAGTCTCCCTAATGCGGAGAACACCGGGGAGCTGTTTTTT

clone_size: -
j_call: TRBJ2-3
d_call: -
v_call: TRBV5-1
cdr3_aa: CASSSPREVFTDTQYF
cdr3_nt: TGCGCCAGCAGCTCCCCAAGGGAGGTCTTCACAGATACGCAGTATTTT

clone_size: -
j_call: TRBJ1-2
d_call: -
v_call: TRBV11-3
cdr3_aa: CASSARGALGYGYTF
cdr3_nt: TGTGCCAGCAGCGCCCGTGGCGCCCTGGGGTATGGCTACACCTTC

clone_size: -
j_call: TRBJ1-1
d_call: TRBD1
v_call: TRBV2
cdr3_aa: CASSPAGQGVNTEAFF
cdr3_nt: TGTGCCAGCAGCCCTGCCGGACAGGGGGTGAACACTGAAGCTTTCTTT

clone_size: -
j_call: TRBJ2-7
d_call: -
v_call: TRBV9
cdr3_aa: CASSVEGTIGFIHEQYF
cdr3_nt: TGTGCCAGCAGCGTAGAGGGTACCATTGGGTTTATCCACGAGCAGTACTTC

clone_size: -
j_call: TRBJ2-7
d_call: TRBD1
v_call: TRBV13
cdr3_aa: CASSAQGEIYEQYF
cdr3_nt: TGTGCCAGCAGCGCGCAGGGGGAGATCTACGAGCAGTACTTC

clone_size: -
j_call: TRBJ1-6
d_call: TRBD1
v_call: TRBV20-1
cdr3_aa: CSASWTGGRSPLHF
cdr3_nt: TGCAGTGCTAGTTGGACAGGGGGACGGTCACCCCTCCACTTT

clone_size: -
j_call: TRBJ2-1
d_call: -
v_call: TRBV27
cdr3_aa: CASSLGDLWDYNEQFF
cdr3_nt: TGTGCCAGCAGTTTGGGGGACCTCTGGGACTACAATGAGCAGTTCTTC

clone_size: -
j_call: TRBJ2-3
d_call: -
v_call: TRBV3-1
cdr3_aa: CASSPPSRFGTDTQYF
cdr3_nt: TGTGCCAGCAGCCCTCCTTCGCGGTTCGGCACAGATACGCAGTATTTT

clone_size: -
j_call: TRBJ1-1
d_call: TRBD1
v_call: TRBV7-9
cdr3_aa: CASSPGGGGAFF
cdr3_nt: TGTGCCAGCAGCCCAGGGGGAGGTGGAGCTTTCTTT